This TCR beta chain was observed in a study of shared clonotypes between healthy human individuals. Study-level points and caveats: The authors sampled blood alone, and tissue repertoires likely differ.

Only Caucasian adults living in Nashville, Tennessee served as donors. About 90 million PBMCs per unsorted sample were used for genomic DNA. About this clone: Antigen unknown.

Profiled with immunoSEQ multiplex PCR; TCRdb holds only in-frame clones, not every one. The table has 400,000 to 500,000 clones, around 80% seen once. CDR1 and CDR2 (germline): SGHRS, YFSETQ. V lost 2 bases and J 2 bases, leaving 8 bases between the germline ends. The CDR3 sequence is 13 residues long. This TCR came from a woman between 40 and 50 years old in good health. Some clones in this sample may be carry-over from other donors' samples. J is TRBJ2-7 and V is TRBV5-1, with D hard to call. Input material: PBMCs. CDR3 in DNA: TGCGCCAGCAGCTTTTCTGACACCTACGAGCAGTACTTC. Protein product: CASSFSDTYEQYF.